Sequencing of this T cell receptor (beta chain) was carried out in a study of identical twins (dated by TCRdb to about 2016). Background for the entire study: TCR alpha and beta repertoires from monozygotic twins, unrelated adults of various ages and cord blood were deep-sequenced to test whether fetal clonotypes persist. To rule out contamination, the twin experiments were replicated at different times with different library preparation protocols.

General conclusions and limits of the study: Invariant T cells such as MAIT and iNKT could partly confound zero-insertion analyses, although diverse VJ usage argued against such confounding for most clonotypes. Conclusions relied on cross-sectional statistical analysis, since the same donors could not be followed over many years. In monozygotic twins, out-of-frame TCR alpha sharing was systematically underestimated by recombination models, although the models agreed with sharing between unrelated individuals. In beta out-of-frame sequences, excess twin sharing was weaker, because having fewer shared sequences lowered the signal-to-noise ratio. Compared with coincidental sharing between unrelated individuals, out-of-frame TCR alpha sequences shared between twins had an excess of sequences with low generation probability. Fewer insertions were carried by abundant cord blood beta clonotypes; a weaker similar trend was observed in young adult naive repertoires, while no such trend was observed in memory repertoires.

In its sample, this clonotype was seen many times. Its specific antigen is unknown. Qualities for individual bases were not recorded, and no much larger clone is one base off. Only healthy Caucasian donors were included. Three pairs of female monozygotic twins, all aged roughly 18 to 29 years, were included in the twin cohort. Peripheral blood mononuclear cells were the source from which RNA for the TCR libraries was isolated. Sequences DFQATT (CDR1) and SNEGSKA (CDR2) are obtained from the germline V gene (reference sequence). V has 2 bases trimmed and J has 5 bases trimmed; junction bases matching no gene number 5. Counted from cysteine to phenylalanine, this CDR3 has 14 amino acids. The only DNA kept is the CDR3, 42 bases in frame from the first base. Preparation of the library involved 5' RACE. The sequencing machine was an Illumina HiSeq 2000. A universal primer binding site was added through template switching, and the final cDNA carried a unique molecular identifier so that TCR cDNA molecules could be counted accurately. First-strand cDNA for TCR alpha and beta chains was synthesized from specific primers in the conserved constant-segment region. To control for contamination, every cDNA library carried two barcodes: a SMART-Mk sample barcode plus Illumina barcodes. Two successive PCR steps introduced TruSeq adapter sequences along with Illumina sample barcodes. TCR alpha and beta cDNA libraries were sequenced on the Illumina HiSeq platform with custom primers. Concerning the study's data processing: Unique molecular identifiers were extracted from raw reads with MiGEC, and CDR3 positions were determined with MiXCR. For each individual, recombination models were inferred using an EM algorithm with the repgenHMM and IGoR tools. The tcR package in R was used for shared clonotype analysis, with sharing normalized by the product of cloneset sizes. To study raw recombination without the effects of thymic and clonal selection, out-of-frame nonproductive sequences were analyzed. Using fastp trimming at Q25 and MiXCR clonotype assembly, TCRdb reanalyzed the public sequencing data and kept in-frame beta chains. Every distinct CDR3 protein forms one entry, paired with its most common genes and DNA. The V and J calls and clone size come from TCRdb's table, not from the authors' own analysis. This sample has 570,000 or so distinct CDR3 sequences in its table, and 9.5% to 10% of those were observed once. The ten largest clones take up 3% of the sample.

The same sample was also studied in work on yellow fever vaccine responses in identical twins. From the second report: According to the authors, the vaccine-induced T cell response in identical twins seemed to be partly convergent and partly specific to each individual. In identical twins, the study followed T cell clones that responded to the vaccine with precision.

This receptor was taken from a woman aged 18-29 years in good health. Sequences were obtained from PBMCs. Recombination linked TRBV20-1 to TRBJ1-1, and 10 junction bases match TRBD1. The CDR3 amino acid sequence is: CSARPGQGQTEAFF. The DNA sequence follows: TGCAGTGCTAGACCGGGACAGGGGCAAACTGAAGCTTTCTTT.